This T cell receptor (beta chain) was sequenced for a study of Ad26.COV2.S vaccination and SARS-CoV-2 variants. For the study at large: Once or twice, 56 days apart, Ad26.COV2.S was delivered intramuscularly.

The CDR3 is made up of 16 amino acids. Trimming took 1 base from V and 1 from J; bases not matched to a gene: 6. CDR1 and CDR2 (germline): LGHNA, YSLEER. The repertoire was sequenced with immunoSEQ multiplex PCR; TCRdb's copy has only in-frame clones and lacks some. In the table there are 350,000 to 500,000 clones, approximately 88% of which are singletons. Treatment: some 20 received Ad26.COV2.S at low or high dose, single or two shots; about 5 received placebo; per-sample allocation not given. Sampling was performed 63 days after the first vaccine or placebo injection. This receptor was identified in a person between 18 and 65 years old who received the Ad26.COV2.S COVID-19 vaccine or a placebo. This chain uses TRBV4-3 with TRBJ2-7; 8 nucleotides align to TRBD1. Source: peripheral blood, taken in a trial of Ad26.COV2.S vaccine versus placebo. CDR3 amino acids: CASSQGSTGASYEQYF. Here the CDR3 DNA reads TGCGCCAGCAGCCAAGGTTCGACAGGGGCATCCTACGAGCAGTACTTC.